The entry below describes one TCR beta chain. Here immunoSEQ multiplex PCR was the method, and the copy in TCRdb shows in-frame clones only, minus some. The sample lists about 250,000 clones; about nine tenths were seen once. The sample belongs to a study of blood T cell repertoires in COVID-19. About the study: T cells, B-cell-depleted T cells, or PBMCs provided the cDNA or gDNA that served as material.

V was clipped by 2 bases and J by 1 base, with 15 bases between them. Germline loops: CDR1 SEHNR, CDR2 FQNEAQ (reference sequence). The CDR3 contains 17 residues. Sequencing was done on a sample of peripheral blood. The receptor was isolated from a woman aged 25 to 39 with COVID-19, enrolled during active disease. This chain links TRBV7-9 with TRBJ1-5, with a possible D match to TRBD1 (6 bases). CDR3 nucleotide sequence: TGTGCCAGCAGCTTATATGCGGGGGGCGCAAGCAATCAGCCCCAGCATTTT. This gives the protein CASSLYAGGASNQPQHF.